This T cell receptor beta chain was identified during a study of CXCR3-negative and CXCR3-positive naive CD8 T cells. 5' RACE with UMI labels generated the TRB cDNA libraries. Reanalyzing the 5' RACE reads, TCRdb keeps one entry per CDR3 protein, without DNA. Its table records roughly 25,000 distinct CDR3 sequences. CD45RO-CCR7+CD27+CD95- expression identified naive CD8+ T cells. The CDR3 is 14 residues long. The germline V gene has CDR1 SEHNR and CDR2 FQNEAQ (reference sequence). Study-wide results and caveats: Naive subsets had comparable surface CD5, so TRB CDR3 properties gauged TCR strength. The level of CXCR3 expression partially decreased after cryopreservation; the majority of assays used fresh PBMCs.

To note about this clonotype: Its antigen is not known.

The chain uses TRBV7-9 and TRBJ1-4. Sequenced material: naive CXCR3- CD8+ T cells from blood. The subset: CD45RO-CCR7+CD27+CD95- naive CD8+ T cells lacking CXCR3 (TNR3-). This receptor was obtained from a human donor in good health. Some clones in this sample may be carry-over from other donors' samples. CDR3: CASSHVATNEKLFF.